The rows below give T cell receptor beta chains drawn from one sample of a study of naive and memory T cell subsets. TCRdb independently ran MiXCR on the UMI-ligation and nested PCR reads; one entry per CDR3 protein. Seen here are about 90,000 distinct CDR3 sequences, about 11% observed once, and the top ten hold more than 0.13%. The material sequenced was naive CD4+ T cells from blood. The origin of the receptors is a human donor in good health. Both conserved end residues are part of each CDR3.

j_gene: TRBJ1-5
v_gene: TRBV12-3/TRBV12-4
CDR3aa: CASSLRGGPLSNQPQHF

j_gene: TRBJ2-4
v_gene: TRBV7-2
CDR3aa: CASSPGTGESKNIQYF

j_gene: TRBJ2-3
v_gene: TRBV24-1
CDR3aa: CATKTGLSTDTQYF

j_gene: TRBJ1-5
v_gene: TRBV3-1
CDR3aa: CASTQGDQPQHF

j_gene: TRBJ2-3
v_gene: TRBV7-2
CDR3aa: CASSPQRGGRDTQYF

j_gene: TRBJ1-2
v_gene: TRBV7-3
CDR3aa: CASSPRGDPVQNYGYTF

j_gene: TRBJ1-5
v_gene: TRBV2
CDR3aa: CASSEYRGNNQPQHF

j_gene: TRBJ2-1
v_gene: TRBV7-2
CDR3aa: CASSLEILAGGTEQFF

j_gene: TRBJ1-1
v_gene: TRBV7-8
CDR3aa: CASSSNPPGTAEAFF

j_gene: TRBJ2-7
v_gene: TRBV28
CDR3aa: CASSLRGTGLREQYF

j_gene: TRBJ1-6
v_gene: TRBV12-3/TRBV12-4
CDR3aa: CASSSDVISPLHF

j_gene: TRBJ1-5
v_gene: TRBV6-2/TRBV6-3
CDR3aa: CASRSRGSNQPQHF

j_gene: TRBJ1-4
v_gene: TRBV12-3/TRBV12-4
CDR3aa: CASSSRVEKLFF

j_gene: TRBJ2-1
v_gene: TRBV6-2/TRBV6-3
CDR3aa: CASSPHNEQFF

j_gene: TRBJ1-1
v_gene: TRBV5-4
CDR3aa: CASSLGREGTEAFF

j_gene: TRBJ2-7
v_gene: TRBV4-2
CDR3aa: CASSRDQGISYEQYF

j_gene: TRBJ2-7
v_gene: TRBV5-6
CDR3aa: CASSWGTERGYEQYF

j_gene: TRBJ2-1
v_gene: TRBV11-3
CDR3aa: CASSPDPTYNEQFF

j_gene: TRBJ1-1
v_gene: TRBV30
CDR3aa: CAWSVTPMNTEAFF

j_gene: TRBJ2-7
v_gene: TRBV4-3
CDR3aa: CASSQDIRADQYF

j_gene: TRBJ2-4
v_gene: TRBV7-2
CDR3aa: CASSVAGGGGKNIQYF

j_gene: TRBJ1-5
v_gene: TRBV5-1
CDR3aa: CASSEGPGRGSNQPQHF

j_gene: TRBJ2-4
v_gene: TRBV29-1
CDR3aa: CSVGGLAKNIQYF

j_gene: TRBJ2-7
v_gene: TRBV6-1
CDR3aa: CASSEVREQYF

j_gene: TRBJ2-7
v_gene: TRBV6-1
CDR3aa: CASSVLGHLYEQYF

j_gene: TRBJ2-1
v_gene: TRBV10-3
CDR3aa: CAISDRVEQFF

j_gene: TRBJ1-1
v_gene: TRBV30
CDR3aa: CAGRDRGQGEAFF

j_gene: TRBJ2-7
v_gene: TRBV6-5
CDR3aa: CASSYADRAYEQYF

j_gene: TRBJ1-5
v_gene: TRBV20-1
CDR3aa: CSANDRVLGGGNQPQHF

j_gene: TRBJ1-5
v_gene: TRBV4-3
CDR3aa: CASSQQGGRGPQHF

j_gene: TRBJ2-3
v_gene: TRBV28
CDR3aa: CASSPNPPDTQYF

j_gene: TRBJ1-5
v_gene: TRBV12-3/TRBV12-4
CDR3aa: CASSLLQTGQPQHF

j_gene: TRBJ2-1
v_gene: TRBV18
CDR3aa: CASSPPSRHNEQFF

j_gene: TRBJ2-7
v_gene: TRBV5-1
CDR3aa: CASSSAPGPRSSYEQYF

j_gene: TRBJ2-3
v_gene: TRBV13
CDR3aa: CASSLSGGITSTDTQYF

j_gene: TRBJ2-7
v_gene: TRBV10-3
CDR3aa: CAISRDLSSYEQYF

j_gene: TRBJ2-1
v_gene: TRBV28
CDR3aa: CASSAWTGRENNEQFF

j_gene: TRBJ2-2
v_gene: TRBV18
CDR3aa: CASSPRAINTGELFF

j_gene: TRBJ1-5
v_gene: TRBV6-1
CDR3aa: CASSAQTNQPQHF

j_gene: TRBJ2-1
v_gene: TRBV7-3
CDR3aa: CASSLKGVYNEQFF

j_gene: TRBJ2-2
v_gene: TRBV29-1
CDR3aa: CSVIPGGNTGELFF

j_gene: TRBJ1-2
v_gene: TRBV20-1
CDR3aa: CSATRWDVTFFLNYGYTF

j_gene: TRBJ2-3
v_gene: TRBV6-6
CDR3aa: CASSYQGTDTQYF

j_gene: TRBJ1-4
v_gene: TRBV29-1
CDR3aa: CSVVTGKNEKLFF